This is a list of T cell receptor beta chains from one sample in a study of cytomegalovirus exposure and HLA in healthy donors. Sequenced by immunoSEQ multiplex PCR; TCRdb stores in-frame clones only, minus some. The sample shows roughly 130,000 clones, around 84% of them seen only once. What was sequenced was PBMCs. The receptors here all came from a woman in her late teens or twenties in good health and CMV-seropositive. Both conserved end residues are part of each CDR3. The D gene is left open where the match is weak. Part of the rows lack a size; the others show once, few, many or a class for expanded clones.

cdr3_nt: TGTGCCAGCCGGGGACAGGGAAATCAGCCCCAGCATTTT; cdr3_aa: CASRGQGNQPQHF; clone_size: -; d_call: TRBD1; j_call: TRBJ1-5; v_call: TRBV28
cdr3_nt: TGTGCCAGCAGTGAAGCTGGGACAGGGGCTAATGGCTACACCTTC; cdr3_aa: CASSEAGTGANGYTF; clone_size: -; d_call: TRBD1; j_call: TRBJ1-2; v_call: TRBV6-1
cdr3_nt: TGCGCCAGCAGGCCCCAGGGCAGGGAGACCCAGTACTTC; cdr3_aa: CASRPQGRETQYF; clone_size: -; d_call: -; j_call: TRBJ2-5; v_call: TRBV10-2
cdr3_nt: TGTGCCAGCAGCACCTTGGGGGACTACTCTGGAAACACCATATATTTT; cdr3_aa: CASSTLGDYSGNTIYF; clone_size: -; d_call: -; j_call: TRBJ1-3; v_call: TRBV9
cdr3_nt: TGTGCCAGCAGCTCCCAGCGGGGGGGGGTTGAGACCCAGTACTTC; cdr3_aa: CASSSQRGGVETQYF; clone_size: -; d_call: TRBD2; j_call: TRBJ2-5; v_call: TRBV5-4
cdr3_nt: TGTGCCAGCAGAGGAGGGGGCCCTTACAATGAGCAGTTCTTC; cdr3_aa: CASRGGGPYNEQFF; clone_size: once; d_call: -; j_call: TRBJ2-1; v_call: TRBV27
cdr3_nt: TGTGCCAGCAGTGACAAAATTAGCTCCTACAATGAGCAGTTCTTC; cdr3_aa: CASSDKISSYNEQFF; clone_size: -; d_call: -; j_call: TRBJ2-1; v_call: TRBV6-1
cdr3_nt: TGTGCCAGCAGTATTGTGGGTAGCGCCGGGGAGCTGTTTTTT; cdr3_aa: CASSIVGSAGELFF; clone_size: -; d_call: -; j_call: TRBJ2-2; v_call: TRBV6-6
cdr3_nt: TGTGCCAGCAGATCCACGGGGGGGCCCAATGAGCAGTTCTTC; cdr3_aa: CASRSTGGPNEQFF; clone_size: -; d_call: TRBD2; j_call: TRBJ2-1; v_call: TRBV27
cdr3_nt: TGTGCCTGGAGTCGGACAGGGGGGGAATGGGAGACCCAGTACTTC; cdr3_aa: CAWSRTGGEWETQYF; clone_size: -; d_call: TRBD1; j_call: TRBJ2-5; v_call: TRBV30
cdr3_nt: TGTGCCAGCAGCTTTAGAGGCAGGGGTGACATTCAGTACTTC; cdr3_aa: CASSFRGRGDIQYF; clone_size: -; d_call: -; j_call: TRBJ2-4; v_call: TRBV28
cdr3_nt: TGTGCCAGCAGTTTATTGGCGGCGAACACTGAAGCTTTCTTT; cdr3_aa: CASSLLAANTEAFF; clone_size: -; d_call: -; j_call: TRBJ1-1; v_call: TRBV27
cdr3_nt: TGTGCTAGTGGTTTGGTATTGACTAGCTTAGGCACAGATACGCAGTATTTT; cdr3_aa: CASGLVLTSLGTDTQYF; clone_size: -; d_call: TRBD2; j_call: TRBJ2-3; v_call: TRBV12-5
cdr3_nt: TGTGCCAGCAGCTTTAATAGCGGGGGCACAGATACGCAGTATTTT; cdr3_aa: CASSFNSGGTDTQYF; clone_size: -; d_call: TRBD2; j_call: TRBJ2-3; v_call: TRBV7-2
cdr3_nt: TGTGCCAGCAATGGGGCAGGGGGCGCGAACACTGAAGCTTTCTTT; cdr3_aa: CASNGAGGANTEAFF; clone_size: -; d_call: TRBD1; j_call: TRBJ1-1; v_call: TRBV6-1
cdr3_nt: TGCGCCAGCAGCCAAGGGGGCAGGGGTAGCAATCAGCCCCAGCATTTT; cdr3_aa: CASSQGGRGSNQPQHF; clone_size: few; d_call: -; j_call: TRBJ1-5; v_call: TRBV4-1
cdr3_nt: TGTGCCAGCAGCTTTCTCGGGGGGGGTATGTACGAGCAGTACTTC; cdr3_aa: CASSFLGGGMYEQYF; clone_size: medium-sized; d_call: TRBD2; j_call: TRBJ2-7; v_call: TRBV11-2
cdr3_nt: TGTGCCAGCAGCCCCACCGGGACAGGGGTAGACGAGCAGTACTTC; cdr3_aa: CASSPTGTGVDEQYF; clone_size: -; d_call: TRBD1; j_call: TRBJ2-7; v_call: TRBV9
cdr3_nt: TGTGCCAGCAGCAAACGGGAGTCGAAGGTGTTTTTT; cdr3_aa: CASSKRESKVFF; clone_size: -; d_call: -; j_call: TRBJ2-2; v_call: TRBV7-2
cdr3_nt: TGCGCCAGCAGCCAAACCGACGGGATTATGGAAGCTTTCTTT; cdr3_aa: CASSQTDGIMEAFF; clone_size: -; d_call: -; j_call: TRBJ1-1; v_call: TRBV4-1
cdr3_nt: TGTGCCAGCAGCTCATCCTACACAGATACGCAGTATTTT; cdr3_aa: CASSSSYTDTQYF; clone_size: few; d_call: -; j_call: TRBJ2-3; v_call: TRBV7-3
cdr3_nt: TGTGCCAGCAGCCTTTACGAGGGACTAGCGGGGGCGACAGATACGCAGTATTTT; cdr3_aa: CASSLYEGLAGATDTQYF; clone_size: -; d_call: TRBD2; j_call: TRBJ2-3; v_call: TRBV7-6
cdr3_nt: TGTGCCAGCCTGGACAGGGCGACCGGGGAGCTGTTTTTT; cdr3_aa: CASLDRATGELFF; clone_size: -; d_call: TRBD1; j_call: TRBJ2-2; v_call: TRBV25-1
cdr3_nt: TGTGCCAGCAGTTGGACAGGGGTGGGCGGGGAGCTGTTTTTT; cdr3_aa: CASSWTGVGGELFF; clone_size: -; d_call: TRBD1; j_call: TRBJ2-2; v_call: TRBV28
cdr3_nt: TGTGCCAGCAGTTTGGGACAGGACACCTTC; cdr3_aa: CASSLGQDTF; clone_size: -; d_call: TRBD1; j_call: TRBJ1-2; v_call: TRBV2
cdr3_nt: TGTGCCAGCAGCTTAGGCCAGGGGCTGAACACTGAAGCTTTCTTT; cdr3_aa: CASSLGQGLNTEAFF; clone_size: -; d_call: -; j_call: TRBJ1-1; v_call: TRBV7-9
cdr3_nt: TGTGCCAGCAGTGAAGCGGGAGGTAAGCAGTTCTTC; cdr3_aa: CASSEAGGKQFF; clone_size: -; d_call: -; j_call: TRBJ2-1; v_call: TRBV6-1
cdr3_nt: TGCGCCAGCAGTGAAAGCCCCGGGGTTGCTGAAGCTTTCTTT; cdr3_aa: CASSESPGVAEAFF; clone_size: -; d_call: -; j_call: TRBJ1-1; v_call: TRBV10-1
cdr3_nt: TGTGCCAGCAGTCCCCGGTTAAGGGGCTCCGACGAGCAGTACTTC; cdr3_aa: CASSPRLRGSDEQYF; clone_size: -; d_call: -; j_call: TRBJ2-7; v_call: TRBV28
cdr3_nt: TGTGCCAGCAGCTTAACTGGGGGCCCCACAGATACGCAGTATTTT; cdr3_aa: CASSLTGGPTDTQYF; clone_size: -; d_call: -; j_call: TRBJ2-3; v_call: TRBV7-6
cdr3_nt: TGTGCCTGGCCCGGGACTAACACCGGGGAGCTGTTTTTT; cdr3_aa: CAWPGTNTGELFF; clone_size: -; d_call: -; j_call: TRBJ2-2; v_call: TRBV30
cdr3_nt: TGTGCCAGCAGCTATCAGGGTTATGGCTACACCTTC; cdr3_aa: CASSYQGYGYTF; clone_size: -; d_call: -; j_call: TRBJ1-2; v_call: TRBV7-2
cdr3_nt: TGTGCCAGTAGTACCCTTCGACAGGGGATGGGGGAGACCCAGTACTTC; cdr3_aa: CASSTLRQGMGETQYF; clone_size: -; d_call: TRBD1; j_call: TRBJ2-5; v_call: TRBV19
cdr3_nt: TGTGCCAGCAGCCAAGGGACACCAGCTAACTATGGCTACACCTTC; cdr3_aa: CASSQGTPANYGYTF; clone_size: -; d_call: -; j_call: TRBJ1-2; v_call: TRBV7-9
cdr3_nt: TGTGCCATCAGTGAAAACCCCCCAACAGCGAACACCGGGGAGCTGTTTTTT; cdr3_aa: CAISENPPTANTGELFF; clone_size: -; d_call: -; j_call: TRBJ2-2; v_call: TRBV10-3
cdr3_nt: TGTGCCAGCAGCTCAAGCGGGCGGGACACAGATACGCAGTATTTT; cdr3_aa: CASSSSGRDTDTQYF; clone_size: -; d_call: -; j_call: TRBJ2-3; v_call: TRBV9
cdr3_nt: TGTGCCAGCAGCTCCGAACTAGCGGGGGTGCCGAGCTCCTACGAGCAGTACTTC; cdr3_aa: CASSSELAGVPSSYEQYF; clone_size: -; d_call: TRBD2; j_call: TRBJ2-7; v_call: TRBV7-9
cdr3_nt: TGTGCCAGCAGCTTAGGTCCCGGGACTAGTGGCGATACGCAGTATTTT; cdr3_aa: CASSLGPGTSGDTQYF; clone_size: -; d_call: TRBD2; j_call: TRBJ2-3; v_call: TRBV7-9
cdr3_nt: TGTGCCAGCAGTTACTCTAGCGGGGCTTCCTACGAGCAGTACTTC; cdr3_aa: CASSYSSGASYEQYF; clone_size: -; d_call: TRBD2; j_call: TRBJ2-7; v_call: TRBV6-6
cdr3_nt: TGTGCCAGCTCACCCTGGGGGGGGAGCACTGAAGCTTTCTTT; cdr3_aa: CASSPWGGSTEAFF; clone_size: -; d_call: -; j_call: TRBJ1-1; v_call: TRBV5-6
cdr3_nt: TGTGCCTGGACCGCAGGGGATGGGCAGCCCCAGCATTTT; cdr3_aa: CAWTAGDGQPQHF; clone_size: -; d_call: -; j_call: TRBJ1-5; v_call: TRBV30
cdr3_nt: TGTGCCAGCTCGGGGACTAGCTCCTACGAGCAGTACTTC; cdr3_aa: CASSGTSSYEQYF; clone_size: -; d_call: TRBD2; j_call: TRBJ2-7; v_call: TRBV6-1
cdr3_nt: TGTGCCACCAGCAGATTGCGGGGGATCGGAGGGGATAAGGACTATGGCTACACCTTC; cdr3_aa: CATSRLRGIGGDKDYGYTF; clone_size: once; d_call: -; j_call: TRBJ1-2; v_call: TRBV15
cdr3_nt: TGTGCCAGCAGTTCGCGGGAGGGCTCGGGAAACATTCAGTACTTC; cdr3_aa: CASSSREGSGNIQYF; clone_size: -; d_call: TRBD2; j_call: TRBJ2-4; v_call: TRBV27
cdr3_nt: TGCGCCAGCAGCTTTGGACAGGGGAGACAAGAGACCCAGTACTTC; cdr3_aa: CASSFGQGRQETQYF; clone_size: -; d_call: TRBD1; j_call: TRBJ2-5; v_call: TRBV5-1
cdr3_nt: TGTGCCAGAGCGGGGGGGTCCTACAATGAGCAGTTCTTC; cdr3_aa: CARAGGSYNEQFF; clone_size: -; d_call: TRBD2; j_call: TRBJ2-1; v_call: TRBV30
cdr3_nt: TGTGCCAGCAGCTTAGCCGGACAGGGGGGCACTGAAGCTTTCTTT; cdr3_aa: CASSLAGQGGTEAFF; clone_size: -; d_call: TRBD1; j_call: TRBJ1-1; v_call: TRBV7-9